The TCR beta chain under discussion was sequenced for a study of blood T cell repertoires in COVID-19. Authors' analysis steps: Amplification from reference gene primers served as the basis for estimated nucleated cell counts. Here immunoSEQ multiplex PCR was the method, and the copy in TCRdb shows in-frame clones only, minus some. V, J and clone size were drawn from that table, and D and trimming were deduced from the DNA. The table shows about 180,000 clones, with around 83% occurring only once. This clone was seen only once. The CDR3 sequence is 12 residues long. CDR1 SQVTM and CDR2 ANQGSEA come from the germline V gene. V dropped 4 bases and J dropped 8; count of bases not matched to a gene: 5.

This receptor was obtained from a woman between 50 and 59 years old with COVID-19, enrolled during active disease. The sequencing sample was made of peripheral blood. The rearrangement joins TRBV29-1 to TRBJ1-1, with 9 bases matching TRBD1. The CDR3 DNA reads as TGCAGCGTTGGAACAGGGGGCGGCGAAGCTTTCTTT. Translation gives CSVGTGGGEAFF.